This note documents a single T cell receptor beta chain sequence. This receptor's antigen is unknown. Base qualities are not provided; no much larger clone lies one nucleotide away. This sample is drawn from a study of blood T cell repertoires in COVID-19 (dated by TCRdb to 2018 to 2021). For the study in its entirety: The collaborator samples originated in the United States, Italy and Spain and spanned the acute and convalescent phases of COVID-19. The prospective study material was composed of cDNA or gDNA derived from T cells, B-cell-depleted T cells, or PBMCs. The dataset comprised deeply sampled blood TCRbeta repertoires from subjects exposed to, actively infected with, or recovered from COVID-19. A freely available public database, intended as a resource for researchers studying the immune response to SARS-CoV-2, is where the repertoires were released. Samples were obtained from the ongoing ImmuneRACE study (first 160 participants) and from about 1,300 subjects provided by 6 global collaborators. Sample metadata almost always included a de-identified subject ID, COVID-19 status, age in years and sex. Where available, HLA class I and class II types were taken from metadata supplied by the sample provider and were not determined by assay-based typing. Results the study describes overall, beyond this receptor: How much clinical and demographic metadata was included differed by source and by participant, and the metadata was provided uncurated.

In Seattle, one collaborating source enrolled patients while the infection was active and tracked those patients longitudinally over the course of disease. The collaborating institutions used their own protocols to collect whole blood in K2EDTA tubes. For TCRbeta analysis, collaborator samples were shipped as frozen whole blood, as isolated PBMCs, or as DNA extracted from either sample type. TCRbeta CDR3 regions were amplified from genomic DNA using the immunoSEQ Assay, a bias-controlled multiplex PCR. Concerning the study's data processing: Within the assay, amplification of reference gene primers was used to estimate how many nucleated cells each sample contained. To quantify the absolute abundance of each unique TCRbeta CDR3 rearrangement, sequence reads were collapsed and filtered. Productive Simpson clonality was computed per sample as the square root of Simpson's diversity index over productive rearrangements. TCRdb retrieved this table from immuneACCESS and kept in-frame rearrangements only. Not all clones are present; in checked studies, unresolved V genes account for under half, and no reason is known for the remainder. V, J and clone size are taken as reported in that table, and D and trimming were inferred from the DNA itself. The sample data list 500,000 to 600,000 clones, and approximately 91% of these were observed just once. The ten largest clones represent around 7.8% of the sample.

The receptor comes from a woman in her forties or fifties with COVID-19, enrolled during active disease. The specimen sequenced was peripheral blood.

Here is the DNA: TGTGCCAGCACCGCTACAGGTCCCTATGGCTACACCTTC. It specifies CASTATGPYGYTF. The rearranged chain carries TRBV13 and TRBJ1-2; the D segment could be TRBD1, given 5 matching bases. The CDR3, cysteine through phenylalanine, is 13 amino acids long. The CDR3 DNA has 39 bases and is translated from base 1. V drops 7 bases and J drops 4 bases, leaving 13 bases in between. CDR1 and CDR2 (PRHDT, FYEKMQ) derive from the germline V gene (reference sequence).